This T cell receptor (beta chain) came from a study of OX40 agonist ivuxolimab in advanced cancers. Findings and limits, study-wide: CD8+ T cells showed, on average, more clonal expansion than CD4+ cells.

Trimming at V came to 5 bases and at J to 3 bases, leaving 3 bases not matched to a gene. There are 14 residues in the CDR3. Germline V gene sequence: CDR1 SEHNR, CDR2 FQNEAQ (reference sequence). A word on this clone: Its specificity is unknown.

Researchers took blood at baseline, on cycle 4 day 1, and on cycle 7 day 1. Clones were read by immunoSEQ multiplex PCR, and TCRdb kept only the in-frame ones, dropping some. The sample has some 62,000 clones; 92% are singletons. This chain joins TRBV7-9 and TRBJ2-2; 7 nucleotides line up with TRBD1. Material: CD4+ or CD8+ T cells sorted from blood, obtained in a trial of the OX40 agonist ivuxolimab. This sequence originates from an adult with an advanced solid tumor such as melanoma, head and neck, liver or kidney cancer. The CDR3 nucleotides are TGTGCCAGCAGCCAGGGACAGTACACCGGGGAGCTGTTTTTT. It encodes CASSQGQYTGELFF.